The clone carrying this TCR beta chain came up many times. Its antigen remains unidentified. This CDR3 spans 11 amino acids. Germline assignment: CDR1 LGHNA and CDR2 YSLEER. Trimming stripped 1 base from V and 6 bases from J, with 1 base between. The cDNA came from 5'RACE with 10-nucleotide random UMIs. TCRdb ran MiXCR on the 5' RACE reads and lists one entry per CDR3 protein. Seen here are over 35,000 distinct CDR3 sequences, around 4.5% observed once, and the top ten hold roughly 5.6%. The source of the sample is a study of neurological immune-mediated disorders. Study observations and caveats: No sharing of CDR3 amino acid sequences was observed among expanded clones across subjects, suggesting private repertoires in all groups. HTLV-1-associated myelopathy showed the most TCR clonal expansion; multiple sclerosis the least, below healthy controls.

What was sequenced was PBMCs. The TCR sequence derives from a woman in her sixties or seventies with multiple sclerosis. The chain joins TRBV4-3 to TRBJ2-1, with unresolved D. The DNA for the CDR3 is TGCGCCAGCAGCCAAGGCAATGAGCAGTTCTTC. Its translation: CASSQGNEQFF.